The subject of this entry is one TCR beta chain. What it binds is not known. Profiling relied on immunoSEQ multiplex PCR, and the TCRdb table lists in-frame clones only, not all of them. Here the sample spans 140,000 to 150,000 clones, nearly 95% being singletons. This entry comes from a study of T cell responses to AZD1222 COVID-19 vaccine. Turning to the study itself: Both about-4-week and about-12-week second-dose recipients were combined. Points from the study as a whole: Unmutated regions of variants are reportedly targeted by nearly half of spike-specific TCRs. The sample set comprised mostly white British donors with more females, and clonal diversity was possibly underestimated.

This CDR3 is 13 amino acids long. V lost 4 bases, J lost 8 bases, and 8 bases stayed unmatched. Germline assignment: CDR1 SGHRS and CDR2 YFSETQ. This TCR was recovered from an adult in good health. The chain uses TRBV5-1 and TRBJ1-2, with 7 bases that match TRBD1. This specimen consisted of peripheral blood, obtained on day 0 of AZD1222 vaccination. The CDR3 loop reads CASSVTGEDGYTF. The CDR3 DNA reads TGCGCCAGCAGCGTCACAGGGGAGGACGGCTACACCTTC.